These 2 T cell receptor beta chains were sequenced from one sample in a study of blood T cell repertoires in COVID-19. Method: immunoSEQ multiplex PCR; TCRdb's copy keeps in-frame clones and lacks some. Altogether 250,000 to 300,000 clones are present, around 89% being singletons, with the ten largest covering under 8%. Sample: peripheral blood. The receptors here all came from a woman aged 30 to 39 who had recovered from COVID-19.

In the case of this clone: At the DNA level, this CDR3 is encoded by other sequences in the same sample as well. The V and J genes are TRBV28 and TRBJ1-1, with D perhaps TRBD1 (5 bases). CDR1 and CDR2 from the germline V gene are MDHEN and SYDVKM. The CDR3 consists of 14 residues. Trimming removed 2 bases at V and 0 bases at J, with 7 bases between. The CDR3 sequence: CASSLQGLNTEAFF. The CDR3 DNA sequence: TGTGCCAGCAGTTTACAGGGCCTGAACACTGAAGCTTTCTTT. Together with reference TRBV28 and TRBJ1-1, the CDR3 gives the full variable domain: DVKVTQSSRYLVKRTGEKVFLECVQDMDHENMFWYRQDPGLGLRLIYFSYDVKMKEKGDIPEGYSVSREKKERFSLILESASTNQTSMYLCASSLQGLNTEAFFGQGTRLTVV.

The genes are TRBV7-7 and TRBJ2-3; tentatively, D is TRBD2 (7 bases). CDR3 length equals 13 residues. With 5 bases removed from V and 4 bases from J, the gap between germline ends came to 10 bases. CDR1 is SSHAT, CDR2 FNYEAQ, per germline (reference sequence). The CDR3 reads CASSPGGPDTQYF. DNA for the CDR3: TGTGCCAGCAGCCCCGGGGGGCCAGATACGCAGTATTTT.